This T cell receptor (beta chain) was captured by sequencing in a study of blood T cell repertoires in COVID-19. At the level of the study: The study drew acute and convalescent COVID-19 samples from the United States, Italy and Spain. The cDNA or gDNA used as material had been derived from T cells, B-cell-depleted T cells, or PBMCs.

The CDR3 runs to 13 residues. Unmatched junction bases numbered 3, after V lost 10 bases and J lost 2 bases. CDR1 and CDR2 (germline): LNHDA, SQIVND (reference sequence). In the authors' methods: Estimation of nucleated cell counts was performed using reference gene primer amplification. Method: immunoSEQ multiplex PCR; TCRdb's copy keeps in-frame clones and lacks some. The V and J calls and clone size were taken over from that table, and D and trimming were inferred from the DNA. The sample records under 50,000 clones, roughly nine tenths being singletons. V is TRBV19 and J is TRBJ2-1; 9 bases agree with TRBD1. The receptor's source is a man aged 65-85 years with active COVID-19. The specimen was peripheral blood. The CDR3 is CAKQGAAYNEQFF. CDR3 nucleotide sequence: TGTGCCAAACAGGGGGCTGCCTACAATGAGCAGTTCTTC.